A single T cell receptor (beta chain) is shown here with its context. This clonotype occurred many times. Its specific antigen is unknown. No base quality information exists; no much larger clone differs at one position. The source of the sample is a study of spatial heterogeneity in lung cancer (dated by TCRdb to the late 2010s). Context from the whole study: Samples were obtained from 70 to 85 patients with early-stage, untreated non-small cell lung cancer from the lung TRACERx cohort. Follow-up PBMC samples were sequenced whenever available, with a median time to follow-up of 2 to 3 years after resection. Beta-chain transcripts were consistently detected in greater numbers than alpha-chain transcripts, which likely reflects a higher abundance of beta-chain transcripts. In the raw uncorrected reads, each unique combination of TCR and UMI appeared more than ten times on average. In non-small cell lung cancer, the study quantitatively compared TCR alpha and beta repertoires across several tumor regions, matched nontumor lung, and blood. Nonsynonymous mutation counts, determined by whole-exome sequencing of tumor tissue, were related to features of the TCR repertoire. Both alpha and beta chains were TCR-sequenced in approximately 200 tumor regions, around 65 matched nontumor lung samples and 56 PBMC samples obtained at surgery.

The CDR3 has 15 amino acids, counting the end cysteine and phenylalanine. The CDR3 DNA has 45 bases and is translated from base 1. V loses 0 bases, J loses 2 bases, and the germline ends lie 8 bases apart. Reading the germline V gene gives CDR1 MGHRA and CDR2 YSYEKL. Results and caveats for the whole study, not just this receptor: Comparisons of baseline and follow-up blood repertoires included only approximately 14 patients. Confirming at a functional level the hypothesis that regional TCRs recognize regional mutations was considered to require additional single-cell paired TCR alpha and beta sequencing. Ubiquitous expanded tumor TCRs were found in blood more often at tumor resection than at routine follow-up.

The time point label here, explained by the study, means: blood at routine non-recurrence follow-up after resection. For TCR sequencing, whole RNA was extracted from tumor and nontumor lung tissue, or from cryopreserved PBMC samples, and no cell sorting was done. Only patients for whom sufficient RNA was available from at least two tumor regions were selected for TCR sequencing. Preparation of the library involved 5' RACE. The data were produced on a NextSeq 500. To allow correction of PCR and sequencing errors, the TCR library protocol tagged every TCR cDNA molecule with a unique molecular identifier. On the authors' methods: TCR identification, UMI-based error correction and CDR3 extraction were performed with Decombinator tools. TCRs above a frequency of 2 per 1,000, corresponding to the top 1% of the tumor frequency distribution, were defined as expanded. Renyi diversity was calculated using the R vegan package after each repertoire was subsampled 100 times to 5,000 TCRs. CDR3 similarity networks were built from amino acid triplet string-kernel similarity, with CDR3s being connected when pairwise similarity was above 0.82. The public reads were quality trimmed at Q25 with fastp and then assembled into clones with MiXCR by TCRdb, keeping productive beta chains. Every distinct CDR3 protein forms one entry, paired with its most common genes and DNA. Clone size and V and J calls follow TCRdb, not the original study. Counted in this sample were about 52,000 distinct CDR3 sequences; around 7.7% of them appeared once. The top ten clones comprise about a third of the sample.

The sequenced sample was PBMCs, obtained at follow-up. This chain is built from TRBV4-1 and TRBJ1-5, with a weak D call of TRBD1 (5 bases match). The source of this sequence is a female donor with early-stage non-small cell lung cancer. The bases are TGCGCCAGCAGCCAAGAGGGGGGTGGCAATCAGCCCCAGCATTTT. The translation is CASSQEGGGNQPQHF.